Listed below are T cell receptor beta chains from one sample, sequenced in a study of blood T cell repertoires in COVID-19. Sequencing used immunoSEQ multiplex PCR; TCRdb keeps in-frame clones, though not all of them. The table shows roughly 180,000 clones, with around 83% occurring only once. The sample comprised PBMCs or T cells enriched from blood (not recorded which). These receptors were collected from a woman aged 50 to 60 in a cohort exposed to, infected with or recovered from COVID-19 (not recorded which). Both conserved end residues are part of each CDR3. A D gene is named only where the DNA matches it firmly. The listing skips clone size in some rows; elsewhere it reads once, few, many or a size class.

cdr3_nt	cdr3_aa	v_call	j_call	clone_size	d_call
TGTGCCAGCAGTTTAACGGGACTAGCGGGGGGCAAATTCGGAGAGACCCAGTACTTC	CASSLTGLAGGKFGETQYF	TRBV27	TRBJ2-5	-	TRBD2
TGTGCCAGCAGCTCGCTGGGGGCAGTCAATTCCTACGAGCAGTACTTC	CASSSLGAVNSYEQYF	TRBV7-8	TRBJ2-7	once	-
TGTGCCATCTCGGACAGAGCCCTTTCCTACGAGCAGTACTTC	CAISDRALSYEQYF	TRBV28	TRBJ2-7	-	-
TGTGCCAGCTCACCAGAGAAAAGCCGGGGGTACAATGAGCAGTTCTTC	CASSPEKSRGYNEQFF	TRBV18	TRBJ2-1	-	-
TGTGCCTGGGAGAGGGTAGCAACTAATGAAAAACTGTTTTTT	CAWERVATNEKLFF	TRBV30	TRBJ1-4	-	-
TGTGCCAGTAGCTCCAGGGATACCTATGGCTACACCTTC	CASSSRDTYGYTF	TRBV19	TRBJ1-2	-	-
TGCGCCAGCAGCTTTGAGGGACTGAACACCGGGGAGCTGTTTTTT	CASSFEGLNTGELFF	TRBV5-1	TRBJ2-2	few	-
TGTGCCATACGGACAGGGGAAAACACTGAAGCTTTCTTT	CAIRTGENTEAFF	TRBV10-3	TRBJ1-1	-	TRBD1
TGTGCCACCGCTGGCGGGGGTGAAGAGACCCAGTACTTC	CATAGGGEETQYF	TRBV10-3	TRBJ2-5	-	TRBD2
TGTGCCAGTAGTCAACAGGGTGGGAGTTTGGCCCAGCATTTT	CASSQQGGSLAQHF	TRBV19	TRBJ1-5	-	-
TGTGCCAGCAGTCCACAAACGCTAGATCGGGATGAGCAGTTCTTC	CASSPQTLDRDEQFF	TRBV6-5	TRBJ2-1	-	-
TGTGCCAGCAGCCAAGATTCGAGAACGCAGTATTTT	CASSQDSRTQYF	TRBV3-1/TRBV3-2	TRBJ2-3	-	-
TGTGCCAGCAGTGAGAGGAGACTAGCGGGAGAAGAGACCCAGTACTTC	CASSERRLAGEETQYF	TRBV2	TRBJ2-5	-	TRBD2
TGTGCCAGCAGCCCAGGGACTAGCGGGAGGGCATGGGAGACCCAGTACTTC	CASSPGTSGRAWETQYF	TRBV3-1/TRBV3-2	TRBJ2-5	-	TRBD2
TGTGCCAGCAGTTTACTGGTCGGCACTGAAGCTTTCTTT	CASSLLVGTEAFF	TRBV12-3/TRBV12-4	TRBJ1-1	-	-
TGTGCCAGCAGTCAGGCTGATGCCCAGCATTTT	CASSQADAQHF	TRBV2	TRBJ1-5	once	-
TGCGCCAGCAGCCAAGAGTGGGGGCGTGTAGGTCAGCCCCAGCATTTT	CASSQEWGRVGQPQHF	TRBV4-1	TRBJ1-5	-	-